A single sample is the source of the 29 T cell receptor beta chains below, sequenced in a study of T cell responses to AZD1222 COVID-19 vaccine. Data came from immunoSEQ multiplex PCR; TCRdb stores just in-frame clones and leaves some out. Of under 120,000 clones listed, roughly nine tenths were seen once; the top ten hold 2% to 2.5%. The sequences come from peripheral blood, collected 28 days after the second AZD1222 dose. These receptors were obtained from an adult who received the AZD1222 COVID-19 vaccine.

The chain links TRBV5-1 to TRBJ2-7; 10 bases align to TRBD2. Trimming removed 0 bases from V and 2 bases from J; junction bases left unmatched: 5. The CDR3 sequence is 16 residues long. The V gene's germline CDR1 is SGHRS and CDR2 YFSETQ. CDR3 nucleotides: TGCGCCAGCAGCTTGGACCCTAGCGGGAGAACCTACGAGCAGTACTTC. Translating it yields CASSLDPSGRTYEQYF.

The chain combines TRBV6-5 with TRBJ1-1; D is unresolved. The V end lost 8 bases, the J end lost 3 bases, and 19 bases lay between the germline ends. Per germline, CDR1 MNHEY and CDR2 SVGAGI. CDR3 length equals 15 residues. CDR3 residues: CASRRVAHSDTEAFF. CDR3 nucleotides: TGTGCCAGCCGGCGAGTGGCCCACAGTGACACTGAAGCTTTCTTT.

The V gene is TRBV7-9, the J gene TRBJ2-2, with TRBD2 identical over 8 bases. V trimming: 3 bases; J trimming: 1 base; junction bases outside the gene matches: 4. The germline V gene encodes CDR1 SEHNR and CDR2 FQNEAQ (reference sequence). This CDR3 has 16 residues. The CDR3 reads CASSFLRGGNTGELFF. The DNA of the CDR3 is TGTGCCAGCAGCTTCCTCCGGGGGGGGAACACCGGGGAGCTGTTTTTT. Variable domain in full (rest from reference TRBV7-9 and TRBJ2-2): DTGVSQNPRHKITKRGQNVTFRCDPISEHNRLYWYRQTLGQGPEFLTYFQNEAQLEKSRLLSDRFSAERPKGSFSTLEIQRTEQGDSAMYLCASSFLRGGNTGELFFGEGSRLTVL.

The chain combines TRBV14 with TRBJ1-3; no firm D call. Germline-derived CDR1 and CDR2 are SGHDN and FVKESK. The CDR3 is 15 amino acids. Trimming shortened V by 4 bases and J by 3 bases, and 13 bases separated the two germline ends. The CDR3 nucleotides read TGTGCCAGCAGCCCCGTCAAAGGGCTTGGAAACACCATATATTTT. Translated, it gives CASSPVKGLGNTIYF. Full variable domain (remainder filled in from reference TRBV14 and TRBJ1-3): EAGVTQFPSHSVIEKGQTVTLRCDPISGHDNLYWYRRVMGKEIKFLLHFVKESKQDESGMPNNRFLAERTGGTYSTLKVQPAELEDSGVYFCASSPVKGLGNTIYFGEGSWLTVV.

There are a few counts of this clone. This chain joins TRBV5-1 and TRBJ1-1; TRBD1 is a possible D gene (6 bases). This CDR3 has 16 residues. V lost 2 bases and J 6 bases, leaving 20 bases between the germline ends. CDR1 SGHRS and CDR2 YFSETQ come from the germline V gene. In DNA, the CDR3 is TGCGCCAGCAGCTTCATGGCAGGGGTTCGTTCGGCTGAAGCTTTCTTT. This gives the protein CASSFMAGVRSAEAFF.

The chain employs TRBV4-3 and TRBJ2-7; D is unclear. The CDR3 loop spans 16 amino acids. CDR1 is LGHNA and CDR2 is YSLEER in the germline V gene. With 0 bases removed from V and 1 base from J, the gap between germline ends came to 13 bases. The CDR3, as DNA: TGCGCCAGCAGCCAAGATTGGCCAGCATCATCCTACGAGCAGTACTTC. This translates into CASSQDWPASSYEQYF.

This CDR3 reads CATSPGGSNQPQHF. The CDR3 nucleotides are TGTGCCACCAGCCCGGGGGGGAGCAATCAGCCCCAGCATTTT. The V gene is TRBV15, the J gene TRBJ1-5; D perhaps matches TRBD1 (5 bases). Germline CDR1 and CDR2: LNHNV and YYDKDF (reference sequence). The CDR3 contains 14 residues. V lost 5 bases and J 1 base, leaving 9 bases between the germline ends.

The chain is built from TRBV5-4 and TRBJ1-4, with a tentative D call TRBD1 (5 bases). V lost 1 base and J 6 bases, leaving 10 bases between the germline ends. The germline V gene encodes CDR1 SGHNT and CDR2 YYREEE (reference sequence). The CDR3 runs to 14 residues. Here the CDR3 DNA reads TGTGCCAGCAGCTTGATGCAGGGCGATGAAAAACTGTTTTTT. It is translated as CASSLMQGDEKLFF. Variable domain in full (rest from reference TRBV5-4 and TRBJ1-4): ETGVTQSPTHLIKTRGQQVTLRCSSQSGHNTVSWYQQALGQGPQFIFQYYREEENGRGNFPPRFSGLQFPNYSSELNVNALELDDSALYLCASSLMQGDEKLFFGSGTQLSVL.

This chain uses TRBV5-1 with TRBJ1-1, with a possible D match to TRBD1 (6 bases). V lost 7 bases and J 0 bases, leaving 13 bases between the germline ends. Germline loops: CDR1 SGHRS, CDR2 YFSETQ. The CDR3 covers 14 residues. This CDR3 reads CASGPRGVNTEAFF. Here the CDR3 DNA reads TGCGCCAGCGGTCCTAGGGGGGTGAACACTGAAGCTTTCTTT.

The chain recombines TRBV5-4 with TRBJ2-5; 9 nucleotides align to TRBD1. The V segment lost 4 bases and the J segment 4 bases; nucleotides outside the gene matches: 14. The germline CDR1 and CDR2 sequences are SGHNT and YYREEE (reference sequence). The CDR3 consists of 17 residues. The CDR3 is CASSRIPQGAIGETQYF. CDR3 nucleotide sequence: TGTGCCAGCAGCCGAATCCCACAGGGGGCGATTGGAGAGACCCAGTACTTC. Drawing the rest from reference TRBV5-4 and TRBJ2-5, the complete variable domain is ETGVTQSPTHLIKTRGQQVTLRCSSQSGHNTVSWYQQALGQGPQFIFQYYREEENGRGNFPPRFSGLQFPNYSSELNVNALELDDSALYLCASSRIPQGAIGETQYFGPGTRLLVL.

The chain links TRBV3-1 (or the pseudogene TRBV3-2) to TRBJ2-1; 12 bases align to TRBD2. V trimming: 1 base; J trimming: 8 bases; junction bases outside the gene matches: 9. The CDR3 is 17 amino acids. Germline CDR1 is LGHDT and CDR2 is YNNKEL (reference sequence). The CDR3 spells CASSQGSITSGRYEQFF. Written as DNA, the CDR3 is TGTGCCAGCAGCCAAGGGTCGATTACTAGCGGGAGGTATGAGCAGTTCTTC.

The V gene is TRBV11-2, the J gene TRBJ2-1; D unclear. This CDR3 has 12 amino acids. The V end lost 4 bases, the J end lost 8 bases, and 9 bases lay between the germline ends. Germline CDR1 is SGHAT and CDR2 is FQNNGV. The CDR3 nucleotides are TGTGCCAGCAGCTCGGGCGGCTATGAGCAGTTCTTC. It translates to CASSSGGYEQFF. The complete variable domain, with remaining parts taken from reference TRBV11-2 and TRBJ2-1, reads EAGVAQSPRYKIIEKRQSVAFWCNPISGHATLYWYQQILGQGPKLLIQFQNNGVVDDSQLPKDRFSAERLKGVDSTLKIQPAKLEDSAVYLCASSSGGYEQFFGPGTRLTVL.

The chain combines TRBV2 with TRBJ2-1; 9 bases agree with TRBD2. The CDR3 is made up of 16 amino acids. The trim removed 1 base at V and 8 bases at J, leaving 9 bases unmatched. Germline lookup yields CDR1 SNHLY and CDR2 FYNNEI. DNA for the CDR3: TGTGCCAGCAGTGAAGGGTCAAGGCGGGAGGGCCATGAGCAGTTCTTC. Translated: CASSEGSRREGHEQFF.

The chain links TRBV27 to TRBJ2-6; no reliable D call. Trimming stripped 8 bases from V and 0 bases from J, with 8 bases between. The CDR3 has 14 amino acids. Per the germline V gene, CDR1 is MNHEY and CDR2 is SMNVEV (reference sequence). CDR3 bases: TGTGCCAGCCCCCGGATCTCTGGGGCCAACGTCCTGACTTTC. As protein: CASPRISGANVLTF. Filled out from reference TRBV27 and TRBJ2-6, the complete variable domain reads EAQVTQNPRYLITVTGKKLTVTCSQNMNHEYMSWYRQDPGLGLRQIYYSMNVEVTDKGDVPEGYKVSRKEKRNFPLILESPSPNQTSLYFCASPRISGANVLTFGAGSRLTVL.

The rearrangement links TRBV7-9 to TRBJ2-1; 7 positions agree with TRBD1. J was trimmed by 6 bases and V by 5 bases; bases with no gene match: 7. Germline V CDR1 and CDR2: SEHNR, FQNEAQ (reference sequence). There are 14 residues in the CDR3. The CDR3 reads CASSLGTVANEQFF. Written as DNA, the CDR3 is TGTGCCAGCAGCCTAGGGACAGTAGCCAATGAGCAGTTCTTC. Looking up the rest from reference TRBV7-9 and TRBJ2-1 gives the full variable domain: DTGVSQNPRHKITKRGQNVTFRCDPISEHNRLYWYRQTLGQGPEFLTYFQNEAQLEKSRLLSDRFSAERPKGSFSTLEIQRTEQGDSAMYLCASSLGTVANEQFFGPGTRLTVL.

V usage is TRBV4-1 and J usage is TRBJ2-7; TRBD2 is a possible D gene (6 bases). CDR3 length: 13 amino acids. CDR1 and CDR2 from the germline V gene are MGHRA and YSYEKL. Trimming stripped 2 bases from V and 5 bases from J, with 10 bases between. The CDR3 DNA is TGCGCCAGCAGCCAATCTAGCGTAGACGAGCAGTACTTC. It encodes CASSQSSVDEQYF.

The chain employs TRBV3-1 (or the pseudogene TRBV3-2) and TRBJ1-2, with a tentative D call TRBD1 (6 bases). Trimming removed 0 bases at V and 8 bases at J, with 16 bases between. CDR1 LGHDT and CDR2 YNNKEL come from the germline V gene (reference sequence). There are 15 residues in the CDR3. The CDR3: CASSQELTGNGGYTF. For the CDR3, the DNA is TGTGCCAGCAGCCAAGAACTCACAGGGAACGGCGGCTACACCTTC.

The rearrangement joins TRBV6-2 or TRBV6-3 to TRBJ2-7, with TRBD2 matching 8 bases. CDR1 is MNHEY and CDR2 is SVGEGT in the germline V gene. J gave up 2 bases and V 3 bases, and 3 bases lay outside the gene matches. The length of the CDR3 is 14 residues. The CDR3 protein is CASSYGSGAYEQYF. CDR3 sequence (DNA): TGTGCCAGCAGTTATGGTAGCGGGGCCTACGAGCAGTACTTC.

J is TRBJ2-5 and V is TRBV18; perhaps TRBD2 as D (5 bases). CDR3 length: 13 residues. Germline CDR1 and CDR2: KGHSH and LQKENI. V was cut by 0 bases and J by 6 bases, with 8 bases left in between. Here the CDR3 DNA reads TGTGCCAGCTCACCACCGGGAGAACAGACCCAGTACTTC. Protein sequence: CASSPPGEQTQYF.

The chain has TRBV4-1 and TRBJ2-1, with 13 bases matching TRBD2. Germline V lookup: CDR1 MGHRA, CDR2 YSYEKL. The trim removed 2 bases at V and 5 bases at J, leaving 12 bases unmatched. The CDR3 runs 19 residues. The CDR3 spells CASSQLLTSGRAKHNEQFF. In DNA, the CDR3 is TGCGCCAGCAGCCAATTACTAACTAGCGGGAGGGCTAAGCACAATGAGCAGTTCTTC.

This chain uses TRBV7-9 with TRBJ2-2; 8 bases are a match to TRBD2. V gave up 4 bases and J gave up 2 bases; unmatched junction bases: 3. Germline lookup yields CDR1 SEHNR and CDR2 FQNEAQ (reference sequence). There are 15 residues in the CDR3. This CDR3 reads CASSWGLVNTGELFF. Here the CDR3 DNA reads TGTGCCAGCAGCTGGGGACTAGTTAACACCGGGGAGCTGTTTTTT. The entire variable domain, with the rest obtained from reference TRBV7-9 and TRBJ2-2, is as follows: DTGVSQNPRHKITKRGQNVTFRCDPISEHNRLYWYRQTLGQGPEFLTYFQNEAQLEKSRLLSDRFSAERPKGSFSTLEIQRTEQGDSAMYLCASSWGLVNTGELFFGEGSRLTVL.

This clone showed up just once. The chain employs TRBV19 and TRBJ2-1; 7 nucleotides line up with TRBD2. CDR1 is LNHDA, CDR2 SQIVND, per germline (reference sequence). CDR3 length: 15 amino acids. V was clipped by 1 base and J by 2 bases; unmatched bases: 2. This CDR3 reads CASSIGGGAYNEQFF. CDR3 coding DNA: TGTGCCAGTAGTATAGGCGGGGGAGCCTACAATGAGCAGTTCTTC.

This clone was found a few times. The chain recombines TRBV19 with TRBJ2-1, with TRBD2 matching 7 bases. The germline V gene has CDR1 LNHDA and CDR2 SQIVND (reference sequence). The junction had 8 bases not matched to a gene; V was cut back by 3 bases and J by 9 bases. The CDR3 loop spans 14 amino acids. This chain's CDR3 is CASSIREDRFEQFF. CDR3 sequence (DNA): TGTGCCAGTAGTATCCGGGAGGACCGATTTGAGCAGTTCTTC.

The gene calls are TRBV5-5 and TRBJ1-2; TRBD1 agrees at 9 bases. V shed 3 bases, J shed 6 bases, and the junction held 3 bases outside the gene matches. Germline CDR1 is SGHKS and CDR2 is YYEKEE (reference sequence). The CDR3 runs to 13 residues. As DNA, the CDR3 is TGTGCCAGCAGCTATAGACAGGGGGATGGCTACACCTTC. Amino acid sequence: CASSYRQGDGYTF. Combining the CDR3 with reference TRBV5-5 and TRBJ1-2 gives the whole variable domain DAGVTQSPTHLIKTRGQQVTLRCSPISGHKSVSWYQQVLGQGPQFIFQYYEKEERGRGNFPDRFSARQFPNYSSELNVNALLLGDSALYLCASSYRQGDGYTFGSGTRLTVV.

The rearrangement links TRBV4-3 to TRBJ2-7; D gene uncertain. The CDR3 totals 13 residues. V was pared by 0 bases and J by 5 bases, with 8 bases between. Per the germline V gene, CDR1 is LGHNA and CDR2 is YSLEER. The DNA for the CDR3 is TGCGCCAGCAGCCAAGAGATGAATCACGAGCAGTACTTC. Protein product: CASSQEMNHEQYF.

The chain has TRBV10-3 and TRBJ2-3; maybe TRBD2 (7 bases). Germline V gives CDR1 ENHRY, CDR2 SYGVKD. Between the trimmed V and J ends, which lost 4 bases and 6 bases, there was a span of 23 bases. The CDR3 runs 17 residues. CDR3 DNA: TGTGCCATCAGTGCCTCCGTGGGGGCGGGAGACGGGGATACGCAGTATTTT. This translates into CAISASVGAGDGDTQYF.

DNA of the CDR3: TGCGCCAGCAGCCAAGATTTCGGGCAGTACACTGAAGCTTTCTTT. Its translation is CASSQDFGQYTEAFF. The chain uses TRBV4-1 and TRBJ1-1, with unresolved D. The V gene's germline CDR1 is MGHRA and CDR2 YSYEKL. Trimming pared 0 bases from V and 3 bases from J, leaving 11 bases between. This CDR3 spans 15 amino acids.

The V call is TRBV5-4, the J call TRBJ2-2; D is possibly TRBD2 (6 bases). From germline, CDR1 is SGHNT and CDR2 YYREEE (reference sequence). The V and J ends lost 0 bases and 0 bases respectively, with 12 bases between them. This CDR3 spans 17 amino acids. The CDR3 protein is CASSLAVGLSNTGELFF. The DNA for the CDR3 is TGTGCCAGCAGCTTGGCCGTAGGACTATCGAACACCGGGGAGCTGTTTTTT.

The chain has TRBV30 and TRBJ2-7, with D possibly TRBD1 on 5 matching bases. V dropped 5 bases and J dropped 0 bases, with 17 bases sitting between them. The CDR3 extends over 15 amino acids. CDR1 is GTSNPN and CDR2 is SVGIG in the germline V gene (reference sequence). The CDR3 DNA sequence: TGTGCCTGGGCTGCGACAGTCACAAGCTCCTACGAGCAGTACTTC. Protein product: CAWAATVTSSYEQYF. Drawing the rest from reference TRBV30 and TRBJ2-7, the complete variable domain is SQTIHQWPATLVQPVGSPLSLECTVEGTSNPNLYWYRQAAGRGLQLLFYSVGIGQISSEVPQNLSASRPQDRQFILSSKKLLLSDSGFYLCAWAATVTSSYEQYFGPGTRLTVT.